This TCR beta chain was profiled in a study of blood T cell repertoires in COVID-19. Study context: T cells, B-cell-depleted T cells, or PBMCs provided the cDNA or gDNA that served as material.

Produced via immunoSEQ multiplex PCR; TCRdb's table is partial and in-frame only. This repertoire shows a few hundred thousand clones, about 90% found once; its top ten account for around 2.2%. This TCR derives from a woman aged 50 to 60 with acute or convalescent COVID-19. Sequenced: peripheral blood.

CDR3 sequence reads: CASSLQDSNQPQHF. In nucleotides, the CDR3 is TGTGCCAGCTCACTCCAGGATAGCAATCAGCCCCAGCATTTT. The chain combines TRBV18 with TRBJ1-5; D is ambiguous. CDR3 size: 14 residues. The germline CDR1 and CDR2 sequences are KGHSH and LQKENI. Trimming pared 4 bases from V and 0 bases from J, leaving 7 bases between. Combining the CDR3 with reference TRBV18 and TRBJ1-5 gives the whole variable domain NAGVMQNPRHLVRRRGQEARLRCSPMKGHSHVYWYRQLPEEGLKFMVYLQKENIIDESGMPKERFSAEFPKEGPSILRIQQVVRGDSAAYFCASSLQDSNQPQHFGDGTRLSIL.